This T cell receptor (beta chain) is drawn from a study of T cells after posttransplantation cyclophosphamide. Peripheral blood was collected from the related graft donor on the marrow donation day. Generated by immunoSEQ multiplex PCR, the TCRdb table keeps only in-frame clones and is missing some. The sample shows approximately 5,000 clones, approximately 57% of them seen only once. As to this clone: Its specificity is unknown.

The length of the CDR3 is 17 residues. CDR1 is SEHNR and CDR2 is FQNEAQ in the germline V gene (reference sequence). The J segment lost 10 bases and the V segment lost 5 bases, leaving 14 bases of the junction unmatched. Study-wide results and caveats: Blood and skin or GI T cell repertoires showed limited TRB overlap. Donor CD8+ memory clones often dominated recipient blood repertoires at later times. Recipient CMV seropositivity and CMV reactivation strongly tracked TRB clonality.

The material sequenced was memory CD8+ T cells sorted from blood. The chain employs TRBV7-9 and TRBJ2-1, with 13 positions matching TRBD2. The TCR comes from an older woman in good health, CMV-negative, and a related stem cell transplant donor. As DNA, the CDR3 is TGTGCCAGCAGCACCCTACTAGCGGGGGGGCCTGTTGGGGAGCAGTTCTTC. It encodes CASSTLLAGGPVGEQFF.